This T cell receptor (beta chain) came from a study of blood T cell repertoires in COVID-19. The CDR3 totals 12 residues. V lost 9 bases and J lost 5, with 14 bases in between. CDR1 is ENHRY, CDR2 SYGVKD, per germline. Assay: immunoSEQ multiplex PCR; the TCRdb copy retains only in-frame clones and omits some. Altogether 100,000 or so clones are present, 80% to 90% being singletons, with the ten largest covering approximately 2.4%. Sample: PBMCs or T cells enriched from blood (not recorded which). This sequence joins TRBV10-3 and TRBJ2-7; a possible D gene is TRBD2 (5 bases). The TCR was taken from a woman aged 45 to 65 who had recovered from COVID-19. CDR3 protein: CAIGRTDNEQYF. Written as DNA, the CDR3 is TGTGCCATAGGACGGACTGACAACGAGCAGTACTTC.